The present TCR beta chain was sequenced within a study of blood T cell repertoires in COVID-19. Across the whole study: Sites in the United States, Italy and Spain provided acute and convalescent COVID-19 samples. In each case, the material was cDNA or gDNA derived from T cells, B-cell-depleted T cells, or PBMCs.

Germline V gene sequence: CDR1 MGHRA, CDR2 YSYEKL. V lost 4 bases and J lost 0, with 16 bases in between. This CDR3 is built from 16 residues. Authors' methods: Reference gene primers were amplified, and this amplification served to estimate nucleated cell counts. Only in-frame clones appear in the TCRdb table, and some are missing; sequencing was by immunoSEQ multiplex PCR. V, J and clone size reflect that table, while D and trimming were determined from the DNA. The data contain about 82,000 clones, roughly 80% of them singletons. The sequence derives from a woman in her 40s with active or convalescent COVID-19. Sequencing was performed on peripheral blood. This sequence joins TRBV4-1 and TRBJ2-7; D perhaps matches TRBD2 (6 bases). The CDR3 region has the DNA TGCGCCAGCAGCCTTCAAGACGGGAGTGCCTCCTACGAGCAGTACTTC. Amino acids: CASSLQDGSASYEQYF.